The entry below describes one TCR beta chain. The data stem from a study of control samples from healthy donors and cancer patients. Libraries were prepared by immunoSEQ multiplex PCR; TCRdb keeps only in-frame clonotypes and omits some of them. This sample has fewer than 85,000 clones, with 85% to 95% found just once. Germline loops: CDR1 SGHRS, CDR2 YFSETQ. The CDR3 length is 15 residues. V was shortened by 0 bases and J by 3 bases, with 12 bases between the two germline ends. The V call is TRBV5-1, the J call TRBJ2-5; D assignment may be TRBD1 or TRBD2 (5 bases each). Material for sequencing was blood. This clonotype was obtained from an older woman in good health. The CDR3 DNA follows: TGCGCCAGCAGCTTGGCCGGGGCTAAAAAAGAGACCCAGTACTTC. Translated, it gives CASSLAGAKKETQYF.